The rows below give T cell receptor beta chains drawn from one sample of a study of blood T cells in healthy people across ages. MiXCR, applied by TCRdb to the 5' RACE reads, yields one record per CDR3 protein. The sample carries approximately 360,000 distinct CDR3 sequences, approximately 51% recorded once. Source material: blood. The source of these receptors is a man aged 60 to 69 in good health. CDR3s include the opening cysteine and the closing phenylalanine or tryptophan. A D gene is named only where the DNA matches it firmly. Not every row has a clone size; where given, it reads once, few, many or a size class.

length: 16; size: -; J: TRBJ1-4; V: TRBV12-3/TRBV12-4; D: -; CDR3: CASSLWGTGEGEKLFF; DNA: TGTGCCAGCAGTTTATGGGGGACGGGTGAGGGGGAAAAACTGTTTTTT
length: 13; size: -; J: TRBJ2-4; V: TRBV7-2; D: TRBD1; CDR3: CASSHPTGGQQYF; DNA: TGTGCCAGCAGCCACCCAACAGGGGGTCAACAGTACTTC
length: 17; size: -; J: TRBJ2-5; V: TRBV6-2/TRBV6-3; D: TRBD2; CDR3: CASSKIRLAGPQETQYF; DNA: TGTGCCAGCAGTAAAATCCGACTAGCGGGACCCCAAGAGACCCAGTACTTC
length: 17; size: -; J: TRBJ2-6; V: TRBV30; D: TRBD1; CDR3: CAWARDSRLSGANVLTF; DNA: TGTGCCTGGGCCCGGGACAGTCGCCTCTCTGGGGCCAACGTCCTGACTTTC
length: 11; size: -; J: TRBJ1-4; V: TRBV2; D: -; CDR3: CASSRNEKLFF; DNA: TGTGCCAGCTCACGTAACGAAAAACTGTTTTTT
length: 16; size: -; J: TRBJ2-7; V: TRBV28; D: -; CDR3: CASSSIPGRGSYEQYF; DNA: TGTGCCAGCAGTTCTATACCGGGACGCGGGTCATACGAGCAGTACTTC
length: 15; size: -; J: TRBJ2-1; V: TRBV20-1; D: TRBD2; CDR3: CSARDLRERLDEQFF; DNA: TGCAGTGCTAGAGATCTGCGGGAGAGGTTAGATGAGCAGTTCTTC
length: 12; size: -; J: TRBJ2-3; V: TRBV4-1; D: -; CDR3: CANSPSTDTQYF; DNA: TGCGCCAACAGTCCTTCCACAGATACGCAGTATTTT
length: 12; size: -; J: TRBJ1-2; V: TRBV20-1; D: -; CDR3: CSATDSTDGYTF; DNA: TGCAGTGCAACGGACTCGACGGATGGCTACACCTTC
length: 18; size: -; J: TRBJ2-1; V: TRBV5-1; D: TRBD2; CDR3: CASSLTQLAGGPYNKQFF; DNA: TGCGCCAGCAGCTTGACCCAACTAGCGGGAGGTCCCTACAATAAGCAGTTCTTC
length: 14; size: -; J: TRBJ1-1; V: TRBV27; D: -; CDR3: CASSLAGVGTEAFF; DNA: TGTGCCAGCAGTTTAGCAGGGGTAGGGACTGAAGCTTTCTTT
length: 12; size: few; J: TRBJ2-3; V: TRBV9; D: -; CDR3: CASTRGFDTQYF; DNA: TGTGCCAGCACCAGGGGCTTTGATACGCAGTATTTT
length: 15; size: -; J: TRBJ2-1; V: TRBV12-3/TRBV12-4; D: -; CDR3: CASSTGHRAYNEQFF; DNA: TGTGCCAGCAGTACGGGACATCGGGCTTACAATGAGCAGTTCTTC
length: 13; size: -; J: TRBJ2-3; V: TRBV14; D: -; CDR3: CASSPFQGNTQYF; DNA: TGTGCCAGCAGCCCCTTCCAGGGGAATACGCAGTATTTT
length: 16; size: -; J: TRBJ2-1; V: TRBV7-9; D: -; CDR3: CASSPWGPLQDNEQFF; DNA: TGTGCCAGCAGCCCGTGGGGGCCATTACAAGACAATGAGCAGTTCTTC
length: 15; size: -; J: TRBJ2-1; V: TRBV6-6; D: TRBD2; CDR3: CASSYSTGGDNEQFF; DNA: TGTGCCAGCAGTTACTCGACGGGAGGGGACAATGAGCAGTTCTTC
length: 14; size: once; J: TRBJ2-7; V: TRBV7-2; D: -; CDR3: CASSVGGSKYEQYF; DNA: TGTGCCAGCAGCGTAGGTGGGAGTAAGTACGAGCAGTACTTC
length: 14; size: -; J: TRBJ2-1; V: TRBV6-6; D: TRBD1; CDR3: CATARDSSYNEQFF; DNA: TGTGCCACCGCCCGGGACAGCTCCTACAATGAGCAGTTCTTC
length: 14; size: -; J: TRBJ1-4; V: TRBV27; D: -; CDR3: CASSGDGRGEKLFF; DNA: TGTGCCAGCAGCGGGGACGGTAGGGGAGAAAAACTGTTTTTT
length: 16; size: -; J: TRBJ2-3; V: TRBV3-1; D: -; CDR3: CASSQVAEHSTDTQYF; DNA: TGTGCCAGCAGCCAAGTCGCGGAGCATAGCACAGATACGCAGTATTTT
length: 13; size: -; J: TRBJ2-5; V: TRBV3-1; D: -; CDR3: CASSLDGRETQYF; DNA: TGTGCCAGCAGCCTAGACGGCCGGGAGACCCAGTACTTC
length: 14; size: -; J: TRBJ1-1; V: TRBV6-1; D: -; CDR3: CASRTSKGRTEAFF; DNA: TGTGCCAGCAGGACTAGCAAAGGGAGAACTGAAGCTTTCTTT
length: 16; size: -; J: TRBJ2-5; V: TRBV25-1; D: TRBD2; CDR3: CASSREAGGLQETQYF; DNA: TGTGCCAGCAGTCGGGAAGCGGGGGGACTCCAAGAGACCCAGTACTTC
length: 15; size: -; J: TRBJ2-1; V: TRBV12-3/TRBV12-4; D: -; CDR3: CASSREGRPGNEQFF; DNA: TGTGCCAGCAGTCGGGAAGGACGACCAGGGAATGAGCAGTTCTTC
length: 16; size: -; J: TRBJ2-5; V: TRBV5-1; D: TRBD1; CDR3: CASSLGGTGIQETQYF; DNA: TGCGCCAGCAGCTTGGGTGGGACAGGGATCCAAGAGACCCAGTACTTC
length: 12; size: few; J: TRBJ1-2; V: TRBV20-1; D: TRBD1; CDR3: CSAIQGAVGYTF; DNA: TGCAGTGCTATTCAGGGGGCGGTGGGCTACACCTTC
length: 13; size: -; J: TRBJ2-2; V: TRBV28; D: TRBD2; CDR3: CASRAGGHGELFF; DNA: TGTGCCAGCAGGGCGGGGGGCCACGGGGAGCTGTTTTTT
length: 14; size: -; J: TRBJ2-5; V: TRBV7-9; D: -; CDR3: CASSFRRDQETQYF; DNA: TGTGCCAGCAGCTTCCGTCGGGACCAAGAGACCCAGTACTTC
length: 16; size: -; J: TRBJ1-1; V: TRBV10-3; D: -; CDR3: CAISDVGAGVDTEAFF; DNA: TGTGCCATCAGTGACGTGGGGGCGGGGGTGGATACTGAAGCTTTCTTT
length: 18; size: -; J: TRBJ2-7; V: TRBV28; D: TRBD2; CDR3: CASSLRPRAGGSLYEQYF; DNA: TGTGCCAGCAGTTTACGCCCTAGAGCGGGAGGGTCGTTATACGAGCAGTACTTC
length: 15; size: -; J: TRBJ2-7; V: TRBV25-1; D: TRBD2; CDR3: CASATGTSDHNEQYF; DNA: TGTGCCAGCGCGACCGGGACTAGCGATCACAATGAGCAGTACTTC
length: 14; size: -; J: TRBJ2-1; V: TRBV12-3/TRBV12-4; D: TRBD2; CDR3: CASSRVAGNNEQFF; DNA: TGTGCCAGCAGCCGGGTAGCGGGGAACAATGAGCAGTTCTTC
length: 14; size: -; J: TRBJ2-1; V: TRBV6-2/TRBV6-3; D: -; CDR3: CASRTEILGNEQFF; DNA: TGTGCCAGCAGAACGGAGATATTGGGGAATGAGCAGTTCTTC
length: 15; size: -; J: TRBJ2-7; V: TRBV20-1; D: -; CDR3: CSATFFGAGYNEQYF; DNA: TGCAGTGCTACCTTCTTCGGGGCGGGGTACAATGAGCAGTACTTC
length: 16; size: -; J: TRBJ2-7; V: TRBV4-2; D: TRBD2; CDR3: CASSQTTSGWYNEQYF; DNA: TGTGCCAGCAGCCAGACGACTAGCGGATGGTACAATGAGCAGTACTTC
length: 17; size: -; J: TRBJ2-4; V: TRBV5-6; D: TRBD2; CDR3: CASRLRTSGGAWNIQYF; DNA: TGTGCCAGCAGGCTGAGGACTAGCGGGGGGGCCTGGAACATTCAGTACTTC
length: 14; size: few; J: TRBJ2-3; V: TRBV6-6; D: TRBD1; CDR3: CASRRQGGTDTQYF; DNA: TGTGCCAGCAGGCGACAGGGCGGCACAGATACGCAGTATTTT
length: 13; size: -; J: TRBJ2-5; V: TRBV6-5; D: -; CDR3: CASSRSGRGTQYF; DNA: TGTGCCAGCAGTCGTAGCGGCCGGGGGACCCAGTACTTC
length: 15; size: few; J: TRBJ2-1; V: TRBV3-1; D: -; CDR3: CASSQGGLGYNEQFF; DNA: TGTGCCAGCAGCCAAGGGGGCTTAGGGTACAATGAGCAGTTCTTC
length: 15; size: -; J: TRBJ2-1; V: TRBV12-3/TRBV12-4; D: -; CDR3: CASTPSGLPYNEQFF; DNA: TGTGCCAGCACCCCGTCGGGGCTGCCTTACAATGAGCAGTTCTTC
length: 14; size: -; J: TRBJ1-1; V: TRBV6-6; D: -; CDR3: CASTQRGANTEAFF; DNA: TGTGCCAGCACTCAAAGGGGGGCGAACACTGAAGCTTTCTTT
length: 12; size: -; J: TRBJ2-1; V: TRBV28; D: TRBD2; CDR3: CASTSGGLYGFF; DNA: TGTGCCAGCACTAGCGGGGGTCTATATGGGTTCTTC
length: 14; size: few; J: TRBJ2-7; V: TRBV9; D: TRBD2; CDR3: CASSVDGRGYEQYF; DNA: TGTGCCAGCAGCGTAGATGGGAGGGGTTACGAGCAGTACTTC
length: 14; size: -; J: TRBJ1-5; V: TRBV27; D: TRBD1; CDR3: CASSFGQGGQPQHF; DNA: TGCGCCAGCAGTTTTGGACAGGGCGGTCAGCCCCAGCATTTT
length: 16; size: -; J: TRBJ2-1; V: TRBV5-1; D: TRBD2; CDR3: CASSSASGTSNNEQFF; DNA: TGCGCCAGCAGCTCTGCTTCCGGGACTAGCAACAATGAGCAGTTCTTC
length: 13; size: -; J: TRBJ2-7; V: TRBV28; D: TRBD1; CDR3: CASRRDRVYEQYF; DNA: TGTGCCAGCAGACGGGACAGGGTATACGAGCAGTACTTC
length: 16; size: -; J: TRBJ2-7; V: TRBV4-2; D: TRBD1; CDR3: CASSQDWDRTSYEQYF; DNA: TGTGCCAGCAGCCAAGATTGGGACAGGACCTCCTACGAGCAGTACTTC
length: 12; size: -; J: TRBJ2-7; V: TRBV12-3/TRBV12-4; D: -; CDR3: CASSRGLAEQYF; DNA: TGTGCCAGCAGCCGAGGCCTCGCCGAGCAGTACTTC
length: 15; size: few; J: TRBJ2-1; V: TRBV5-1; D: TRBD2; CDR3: CASSHSGSSYNEQFF; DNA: TGCGCCAGCAGCCATAGCGGGAGCTCCTACAATGAGCAGTTCTTC
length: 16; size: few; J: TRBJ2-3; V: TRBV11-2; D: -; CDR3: CASSLGWASPTDTQYF; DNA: TGTGCCAGCAGCTTAGGTTGGGCATCCCCAACAGATACGCAGTATTTT
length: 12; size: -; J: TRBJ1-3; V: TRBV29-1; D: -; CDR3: CSPEGSGNTIYF; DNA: TGCAGCCCGGAGGGGTCTGGAAACACCATATATTTT
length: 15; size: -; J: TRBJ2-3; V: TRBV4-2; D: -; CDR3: CASSQVPRSTDTQYF; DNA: TGTGCCAGCAGCCAAGTTCCCCGGTCCACAGATACGCAGTATTTT
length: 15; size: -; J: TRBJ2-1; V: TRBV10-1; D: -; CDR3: CASSEDASSYNEQFF; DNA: TGCGCCAGCAGTGAAGATGCCAGCTCCTACAATGAGCAGTTCTTC